Listed here are 26 T cell receptor beta chains from one sample, sequenced in a study of cytomegalovirus exposure and HLA in healthy donors. With 60 Vbeta and 13 Jbeta primers, the PCR was carried out. Profiled with immunoSEQ multiplex PCR; TCRdb holds only in-frame clones, not every one. The table lists approximately 100,000 clones, approximately 80% of them singletons, with 3% to 4.5% in the top ten. Sequencing was carried out using PBMCs. These receptors were taken from a man between 60 and 75 years old in good health and CMV-seronegative.

The chain joins TRBV7-9 to TRBJ1-5; D gene uncertain. The V end was cut by 5 bases, the J end by 10 bases, with 12 bases between. CDR1 and CDR2 from the germline V gene are SEHNR and FQNEAQ (reference sequence). The CDR3 has 12 residues. The CDR3 DNA follows: TGTGCCAGCAGCCATGGGGAGGGTCCCCAGCATTTT. It codes for CASSHGEGPQHF.

This rearrangement joins TRBV19 to TRBJ1-1; D not resolved. The CDR3 covers 14 residues. Deletions cut 5 bases from V and 6 bases from J, with 16 bases between. The V gene's germline CDR1 is LNHDA and CDR2 SQIVND (reference sequence). The CDR3 here is CASSLQTSRAEAFF. CDR3 nucleotide sequence: TGTGCCAGTAGTTTACAGACGTCGAGGGCTGAAGCTTTCTTT.

This clone has only a few counts. This chain joins TRBV20-1 and TRBJ1-1; the match to TRBD1 covers 7 bases. The junction had 1 base not matched to a gene; V was cut back by 5 bases and J by 4 bases. The CDR3 is 11 amino acids. CDR1 and CDR2 from the germline V gene are DFQATT and SNEGSKA (reference sequence). The chain's CDR3 is CSAPGGTEAFF. The CDR3 DNA follows: TGCAGTGCTCCAGGGGGCACTGAAGCTTTCTTT.

This clone was found once. The chain is built from TRBV5-1 and TRBJ2-5, with D tentatively TRBD2 (6 bases). The end of the DNA is better explained by TRBJ2-7, so the J call may be wrong. Germline V gives CDR1 SGHRS, CDR2 YFSETQ. CDR3 length equals 14 residues. Written as DNA, the CDR3 is TGCGCCAGCAGTAGCGGAGGGAGTTCCTACGAGCAGTACTTC. Translating gives CASSSGGSSYEQYF.

The V gene is TRBV19, the J gene TRBJ1-5, with 10 bases fitting TRBD1. With V trimmed by 5 bases and J by 1 base, 8 bases remained unmatched. The CDR3 runs 17 residues. The germline gives CDR1 LNHDA, CDR2 SQIVND (reference sequence). The CDR3: CASSWPGQGHSNQPQHF. CDR3 in DNA: TGTGCCAGTAGTTGGCCGGGACAGGGGCACAGCAATCAGCCCCAGCATTTT. Drawing the rest from reference TRBV19 and TRBJ1-5, the complete variable domain is DGGITQSPKYLFRKEGQNVTLSCEQNLNHDAMYWYRQDPGQGLRLIYYSQIVNDFQKGDIAEGYSVSREKKESFPLTVTSAQKNPTAFYLCASSWPGQGHSNQPQHFGDGTRLSIL.

V usage is TRBV5-1 and J usage is TRBJ1-5, with D possibly matching TRBD1 (6 bases). The CDR3 runs to 15 residues. V was trimmed by 0 bases and J by 6 bases, leaving 13 bases between them. Germline CDR1 reads SGHRS; CDR2 reads YFSETQ. The CDR3 spells CASSLGTVQGQPQHF. The CDR3, as DNA: TGCGCCAGCAGCTTGGGGACAGTTCAGGGTCAGCCCCAGCATTTT.

The rearrangement joins TRBV18 to TRBJ1-6; D gene uncertain. The CDR3 contains 15 residues. Trimming pared 1 base from V and 8 bases from J, leaving 12 bases between. Germline V gene data show CDR1 as KGHSH and CDR2 as LQKENI. CDR3 residues: CASSPLGLRDSPLHF. The CDR3 coding sequence is TGTGCCAGCTCACCACTTGGGCTGAGGGATTCACCCCTCCACTTT.

This clone was observed a single time. CDR3 residues: CASSLRGGSSYNEQFF. The CDR3 DNA sequence: TGTGCCAGCAGCTTAAGGGGGGGGAGCTCCTACAATGAGCAGTTCTTC. V gene TRBV7-3 combines with J gene TRBJ2-1; 7 bases align to TRBD2. The V and J ends lost 1 base and 0 bases, in that order; junction bases with no gene match: 3. Germline values: CDR1 SGHTA, CDR2 FQGTGA. This CDR3 has 16 amino acids.

This chain links TRBV7-2 with TRBJ1-4; D is undetermined. The CDR3 runs 14 residues. Germline values: CDR1 SGHTA, CDR2 FQGNSA. The V end was cut by 4 bases, the J end by 8 bases, with 14 bases between. In DNA, the CDR3 is TGTGCCAGCAGCTCACGGACTGGAGGGGAAAAACTGTTTTTT. Its translation is CASSSRTGGEKLFF.

The chain joins TRBV2 to TRBJ2-1; D is unresolved. V dropped 4 bases and J dropped 3 bases, with 7 bases sitting between them. This CDR3 has 13 amino acids. Germline lookup yields CDR1 SNHLY and CDR2 FYNNEI. This chain's CDR3 is CASSGNSYNEQFF. The CDR3 DNA follows: TGTGCCAGCAGTGGGAACAGCTACAATGAGCAGTTCTTC.

V and J are TRBV6-1 and TRBJ1-1; D not certain. Trimming pared 7 bases from V and 6 bases from J, leaving 9 bases between. This CDR3 contains 11 residues. The V gene's germline CDR1 is MNHNS and CDR2 SASEGT. The DNA for the CDR3 is TGTGCCAGCAAAGAGGTGGCTGAAGCTTTCTTT. This gives the protein CASKEVAEAFF.

The CDR3 coding sequence is TGTGCCAGCAGCTTATCTGCGGGGGGGCCGGATACGCAGTATTTT. Amino acid sequence: CASSLSAGGPDTQYF. V gene TRBV7-6 combines with J gene TRBJ2-3; 9 nucleotides match TRBD2. Looked up from germline, CDR1 is SGHVS and CDR2 is FNYEAQ. Losses at the gene ends were 2 bases for V and 6 bases for J; bases not matched to a gene: 6. The CDR3 spans 15 residues.

This clone was found a few times. V gene TRBV5-1 combines with J gene TRBJ1-1, with D unresolved. Germline CDR1 and CDR2: SGHRS and YFSETQ. The length of the CDR3 is 14 residues. V lost 2 bases, J lost 0 bases, and 8 bases lay in between. Here the CDR3 DNA reads TGCGCCAGCAGCTTCGAGGGATTGAACACTGAAGCTTTCTTT. Protein sequence: CASSFEGLNTEAFF.

This rearrangement joins TRBV18 to TRBJ2-7, with D tentatively TRBD2 (5 bases). CDR1 KGHSH and CDR2 LQKENI come from the germline V gene. Trimming shortened V by 4 bases and J by 0 bases, and 16 bases separated the two germline ends. This CDR3 has 16 residues. The CDR3 is CASSLYPSGSSYEQYV. The DNA for the CDR3 is TGTGCCAGCTCACTCTACCCGAGTGGGAGCTCCTACGAGCAGTACGTC.

The table lists this clone with a few counts. The V gene is TRBV5-6, the J gene TRBJ1-2; 9 nucleotides line up with TRBD1. The CDR3 sequence is 15 residues long. Germline V CDR1 and CDR2: SGHDT, YYEEEE. V was pared by 4 bases and J by 4 bases, with 8 bases of the junction left unmatched. The chain's CDR3 is CASSIGQGRIYGYTF. The CDR3 DNA is TGTGCCAGCAGCATAGGACAGGGGAGGATCTATGGCTACACCTTC.

This clone was detected once. The V and J genes are TRBV6-6 and TRBJ1-5; D remains ambiguous. The ends were cut back, 4 bases at V and 3 bases at J, with 13 bases in the middle. CDR1 is MNHNY, CDR2 SVGAGI, per germline (reference sequence). There are 15 residues in the CDR3. The CDR3 protein is CASSFLSGDNQPQHF. The CDR3 DNA reads as TGTGCCAGCAGTTTTCTTTCGGGTGACAATCAGCCCCAGCATTTT.

This clone was seen a handful of times. This chain connects TRBV12-5 to TRBJ2-2; D gene uncertain. CDR1 LGHNT and CDR2 FRNRAP come from the germline V gene. This CDR3 has 17 amino acids. Deletions cut 1 base from V and 4 bases from J, with 16 bases between. The CDR3 DNA is TGTGCTAGTGGTTTGGCACCCCGCCCCAGTATCACCGGGGAGCTGTTTTTT. It is translated as CASGLAPRPSITGELFF.

In DNA, the CDR3 is TGTGCTAGTGGCCTGACAGGCAATCAGCCCCAGCATTTT. Its translation: CASGLTGNQPQHF. The chain employs TRBV12-5 and TRBJ1-5; D possibly corresponds to TRBD1 (5 bases). Germline CDR1 LGHNT, CDR2 FRNRAP. The CDR3 length is 13 residues. Trimming left V 6 bases short and J 2 bases short, with 8 bases between.

The chain recombines TRBV15 with TRBJ1-6; the match to TRBD1 covers 8 bases. The junction had 13 bases not matched to a gene; V was cut back by 5 bases and J by 7 bases. This CDR3 has 17 residues. Germline V gene sequence: CDR1 LNHNV, CDR2 YYDKDF (reference sequence). This CDR3 reads CATSRMNRGAFNSPLHF. In DNA form, the CDR3 reads TGTGCCACCAGCCGAATGAACAGGGGGGCCTTCAATTCACCCCTCCACTTT.

This chain uses TRBV27 with TRBJ2-5, with a tentative D call TRBD2 (6 bases). The germline V gene encodes CDR1 MNHEY and CDR2 SMNVEV (reference sequence). The CDR3 is made up of 13 amino acids. V was clipped by 6 bases and J by 5 bases, with 13 bases between them. The CDR3 DNA reads TGTGCCAGCAGCCCCCGGGGAGGTGAGACCCAGTACTTC. Its protein product is CASSPRGGETQYF.

This rearrangement joins TRBV6-6 to TRBJ1-5, with TRBD1 identical over 7 bases. Germline CDR1 is MNHNY and CDR2 is SVGAGI (reference sequence). The CDR3 runs to 13 residues. With 6 bases clipped from V and 5 bases from J, the junction kept 4 bases outside the gene matches. This chain's CDR3 is CASRFRGDQPQHF. Written as DNA, the CDR3 is TGTGCCAGCAGGTTCAGGGGGGATCAGCCCCAGCATTTT.

This clone was recorded a few times. The rearrangement uses TRBV4-3 and TRBJ1-6; D is perhaps TRBD1 (5 bases). This CDR3 has 15 residues. V was shortened by 3 bases and J by 6 bases, with 12 bases between the two germline ends. From germline, CDR1 is LGHNA and CDR2 YSLEER. CDR3: CASSQGPTGNSPLHF. The CDR3 nucleotides are TGCGCCAGCAGCCAGGGGCCTACGGGTAATTCACCCCTCCACTTT.

This clone was seen more than once but under ten times. The chain employs TRBV7-2 and TRBJ2-2; 9 bases agree with TRBD1. CDR1 SGHTA and CDR2 FQGNSA come from the germline V gene. Trimming at V came to 1 base and at J to 2 bases, leaving 8 bases not matched to a gene. The CDR3 is 18 residues long. CDR3 DNA sequence: TGTGCCAGCAGCTTAGTGGGCCCGGGACAGGGAAACACCGGGGAGCTGTTTTTT. Translation: CASSLVGPGQGNTGELFF. Full variable domain (remainder filled in from reference TRBV7-2 and TRBJ2-2): GAGVSQSPSNKVTEKGKDVELRCDPISGHTALYWYRQSLGQGLEFLIYFQGNSAPDKSGLPSDRFSAERTGGSVSTLTIQRTQQEDSAVYLCASSLVGPGQGNTGELFFGEGSRLTVL.

The genes are TRBV19 and TRBJ1-1; 7 bases are a match to TRBD1. V lost 3 bases to trimming and J lost 0 bases; unmatched junction nucleotides: 10. Germline V gene lookup returns CDR1 LNHDA and CDR2 SQIVND (reference sequence). This CDR3 has 17 residues. CDR3 residues: CASSIRPGTVMNTEAFF. DNA of the CDR3: TGTGCCAGTAGTATCCGTCCCGGGACAGTGATGAACACTGAAGCTTTCTTT.

The rearrangement joins TRBV9 to TRBJ2-1; TRBD2 aligns across 10 bases. J gave up 3 bases and V 0 bases, and 6 bases lay outside the gene matches. Germline V gene lookup returns CDR1 SGDLS and CDR2 YYNGEE. The length of the CDR3 is 17 residues. This chain's CDR3 is CASSVGGSGGFYNEQFF. The CDR3 region has the DNA TGTGCCAGCAGCGTAGGAGGTAGCGGGGGGTTCTACAATGAGCAGTTCTTC.

This chain links TRBV5-1 with TRBJ2-2; D is unresolved. This CDR3 comprises 13 residues. Trimming took off 2 bases at V and 3 bases at J, with 5 bases between the two ends. Per the germline V gene, CDR1 is SGHRS and CDR2 is YFSETQ. CDR3 amino acids: CASSFTDTGELFF. The CDR3 DNA reads TGCGCCAGCAGCTTCACAGACACCGGGGAGCTGTTTTTT.